This TCR beta chain was recorded in a study of human T cells and chemical hapten exposure. On the study more broadly: While the roughly 22-week study was under way, patients received diphenylcyclopropenone on the scalp every week. Patch tests put 0.01% DPC on the upper back, read at 6 days.

Via MiXCR, TCRdb re-called the RACE reads, giving one row per CDR3 protein. The sample carries roughly 140,000 distinct CDR3 sequences, about 11% recorded once. Regarding time point: patch test 2, 6 weeks after DPC sensitization. Documented treatment: therapeutic diphenylcyclopropenone sensitization with weekly scalp DPC. The sequencing used whole blood, collected in connection with sensitization to the hapten diphenylcyclopropenone (DPC). The TCR sequence derives from a woman aged 50 to 60 with alopecia areata. Some clones in this sample may be carry-over from other donors' samples.

The CDR3 coding sequence is TGTGCCAGCAGCTTGTCGCAACCTAATGAGCAGTTCTTC. Its protein product is CASSLSQPNEQFF. V usage is TRBV7-8 and J usage is TRBJ2-1, with D uncertain. The CDR3 is 13 amino acids. The germline CDR1 and CDR2 sequences are SGHVS and FQNEAQ. V was shortened by 3 bases and J by 7 bases, with 10 bases between the two germline ends.